A selection of T cell receptor beta chains follows, all from one sample in a study of cytomegalovirus exposure and HLA in healthy donors. Assay used: immunoSEQ multiplex PCR; TCRdb lists only in-frame clones, some missing. The repertoire holds about 120,000 clones, with less than 80% as singletons. The sample comprised PBMCs. The receptors were gathered from a man younger than 40 in good health and CMV-seronegative. The CDR3 runs from the conserved cysteine through the conserved F or W. The D gene is left open where the match is weak. A row's size may be missing; if present it is once, few, many or a size class.

V gene	J gene	clone size	D gene	CDR3 protein	CDR3 DNA
TRBV2	TRBJ2-5	NA	NA	CASSPEETQYF	TGTGCCAGCAGTCCAGAAGAGACCCAGTACTTC
TRBV20-1	TRBJ1-1	NA	NA	CSARSGAEAFF	TGCAGTGCTAGATCGGGGGCTGAAGCTTTCTTT
TRBV4-1	TRBJ1-4	NA	TRBD1	CASSPFWTGSNKKLFF	TGCGCCAGCAGCCCCTTCTGGACAGGGTCAAACAAAAAACTGTTTTTT
TRBV7-3	TRBJ2-7	NA	TRBD1	CARLEGAEAVEQYF	TGTGCCCGGCTTGAGGGGGCGGAGGCCGTCGAGCAGTACTTC
TRBV7-3	TRBJ2-3	few	TRBD2	CASSSAGLAGGIHTQYF	TGTGCCAGCAGCAGCGCGGGGCTAGCGGGGGGGATACATACGCAGTATTTT
TRBV27	TRBJ2-7	NA	TRBD1	CASGKQGLSYEQYF	TGTGCCAGCGGTAAACAGGGGCTCTCCTACGAGCAGTACTTC
TRBV7-8	TRBJ2-3	NA	TRBD2	CASSLGGLGTDTQYF	TGTGCCAGCAGCTTAGGGGGACTAGGGACAGATACGCAGTATTTT
TRBV4-3	TRBJ2-5	NA	NA	CASSQERGHQETQYF	TGCGCCAGCAGCCAAGAGCGGGGCCACCAAGAGACCCAGTACTTC
TRBV6-4	TRBJ2-2	NA	NA	CARYRDKNTRGELFF	TGTGCCAGATACCGGGACAAGAACACACGGGGGGAGCTGTTTTTT
TRBV6-4	TRBJ2-2	NA	NA	CASSRTDSGELFF	TGTGCCAGCAGTAGGACAGACAGCGGGGAGCTGTTTTTT
TRBV5-6	TRBJ1-5	NA	TRBD1	CASSLAGGWGNQPQHF	TGTGCCAGCAGCTTGGCAGGGGGCTGGGGCAATCAGCCCCAGCATTTT
TRBV7-8	TRBJ2-6	NA	NA	CASSLDGGPGANVLTF	TGTGCCAGCAGTTTAGACGGGGGGCCGGGGGCCAACGTCCTGACTTTC
TRBV7-3	TRBJ2-3	NA	NA	CASSLGGPGTQYF	TGTGCCAGCAGCTTAGGGGGCCCTGGTACGCAGTATTTT
TRBV6-1	TRBJ1-6	once	NA	CASSDLAGYNNSPLHF	TGTGCCAGCAGTGATCTGGCAGGATATAATAATTCACCCCTCCACTTT
TRBV6-1	TRBJ2-1	NA	TRBD2	CASSLTSGGADEQFF	TGTGCCAGCAGTCTGACTAGCGGGGGGGCCGATGAGCAGTTCTTC
TRBV2	TRBJ1-4	NA	NA	CASSEGIGGYEKLFF	TGTGCCAGCAGTGAAGGCATTGGGGGGTATGAAAAACTGTTTTTT
TRBV9	TRBJ2-1	once	TRBD1	CASSAGTGVPYELYNEQFF	TGTGCCAGCAGTGCCGGGACAGGGGTCCCCTATGAGCTCTACAATGAGCAGTTCTTC
TRBV11-2	TRBJ2-5	NA	NA	CASSLWREETQYF	TGTGCCAGCAGCTTATGGAGAGAAGAGACCCAGTACTTC
TRBV25-1	TRBJ1-2	NA	NA	CAGYGQSDGYTF	TGTGCCGGGTACGGACAGTCGGACGGCTACACCTTC
TRBV6-6	TRBJ1-5	NA	TRBD1	CATGTGYQPQHF	TGTGCCACCGGGACAGGGTACCAGCCCCAGCATTTT
TRBV6-1	TRBJ1-6	NA	TRBD1	CASRFDRGGSPLHF	TGTGCCAGCAGATTCGACAGGGGCGGTTCACCCCTCCACTTT
TRBV28	TRBJ1-2	once	TRBD1	CASSSPGGSNYGYTF	TGTGCCAGCAGTTCCCCAGGGGGCAGTAACTATGGCTACACCTTC
TRBV4-1	TRBJ1-6	NA	NA	CASSPLSSSSYNSPLHF	TGCGCCAGCAGCCCTCTCAGTTCTAGCTCCTATAATTCACCCCTCCACTTT
TRBV4-1	TRBJ2-7	NA	TRBD2	CASSQTSGGPTEQYF	TGCGCCAGCAGCCAGACTAGCGGGGGCCCTACCGAGCAGTACTTC